This TCR beta chain was obtained from a study of blood T cell repertoires in COVID-19. About the study: Material from acute and convalescent COVID-19 was sourced from the United States, Italy and Spain. Sources were T cells, B-cell-depleted T cells, or PBMCs; the material itself was cDNA or gDNA.

Germline lookup yields CDR1 MNHNS and CDR2 SASEGT. The CDR3 has 18 amino acids. V shed 4 bases and J 7 bases; nucleotides not matched to a gene: 17. The repertoire was sequenced with immunoSEQ multiplex PCR; TCRdb's copy has only in-frame clones and lacks some. The table includes more than 250,000 clones, roughly 87% detected once. In this sample, this clone turned up a few times. The receptor was isolated from a woman aged 30 to 39 who had recovered from COVID-19. The V call is TRBV6-1, the J call TRBJ1-1, with 11 bases identical to TRBD1. Material for sequencing was PBMCs or T cells enriched from blood (not recorded which). CDR3 coding DNA: TGTGCCAGCAGTGCACAACCTTGGGACAGGGGGACAAGGGGTGAAGCTTTCTTT. Amino acids: CASSAQPWDRGTRGEAFF.